This T cell receptor (beta chain) was documented in a study of human T cells and chemical hapten exposure. Points on this clonotype: The target antigen is unknown.

Time point indicated: pre-sensitization, week 0. The treatment here: therapeutic diphenylcyclopropenone sensitization with weekly scalp DPC. Notes on the study in general: Controls had significantly fewer large CDR3 similarity clusters than were formed by expanded TCRs. TCRs whose frequency exceeded 1 in 1000 remained the same following DPC sensitization.

CDR1 MNHEY and CDR2 SVGAGI come from the germline V gene. Trimming took 4 bases from V and 4 from J, leaving 14 bases between them. CDR3 length: 15 amino acids. The library gave individual cDNA molecules unique molecular identifiers. TCRdb fed the RACE reads into MiXCR, producing one record per CDR3 protein. The table has 350,000 to 400,000 distinct CDR3 sequences, around 5.5% seen once; the top ten hold 2% to 3%. The source material was whole blood, sampled in connection with sensitization to the hapten diphenylcyclopropenone (DPC). This chain connects TRBV6-5 to TRBJ1-3; the D is unclear. The receptor's source is a woman aged 45-59 years with alopecia areata. Some clones in this sample may be carry-over from other donors' samples. The CDR3 sequence: CASSSTNDLGNTIYF. The CDR3, as DNA: TGTGCCAGCAGTTCGACGAATGACCTAGGAAACACCATATATTTT.